Below, 27 T cell receptor beta chains from the same sample are listed, as sequenced in a study of graft-versus-host responses after intestinal transplantation. Data came from immunoSEQ multiplex PCR; TCRdb stores just in-frame clones and leaves some out. The profile shows more than 80,000 clones, roughly four fifths of them singletons. These TCRs are of unknown antigen specificity. The material sequenced was unstimulated CD8+ T cells sorted from spleen or lymph node cells, taken before intestinal transplant. These receptor sequences come from a human donor who received an intestinal transplant.

Notes on this clone: The same CDR3 arises from other DNA sequences in this sample as well. The chain couples TRBV6-4 to TRBJ2-7; TRBD2 matches at 9 bases. The germline gives CDR1 MRHNA, CDR2 SNTAGT. After removal of 4 bases from V and 2 bases from J, the junction contained 3 bases not matched to a gene. The CDR3 length is 14 residues. The CDR3 DNA sequence: TGTGCCAGCAGTGGGGGCGGGGGGGCCTACGAGCAGTACTTC. Protein: CASSGGGGAYEQYF.

The V call is TRBV5-4, the J call TRBJ1-1; 7 nucleotides agree with TRBD1. The length of the CDR3 is 16 residues. Losses at the gene ends were 2 bases for V and 4 bases for J; bases not matched to a gene: 11. In germline, CDR1 is SGHNT, CDR2 YYREEE (reference sequence). Here the CDR3 reads CASSFKRQGVGTEAFF. CDR3 bases: TGTGCCAGCAGCTTCAAACGGCAGGGGGTGGGCACTGAAGCTTTCTTT.

This chain connects TRBV2 to TRBJ1-4; 9 bases line up with TRBD1. Trimming at V came to 9 bases and at J to 5 bases, leaving 7 bases not matched to a gene. The CDR3 sequence is 14 residues long. Germline assignment: CDR1 SNHLY and CDR2 FYNNEI. For the CDR3, the DNA is TGTGCCAGGGGAACCGGGACAGGGAATGAAAAACTGTTTTTT. It encodes CARGTGTGNEKLFF.

The V and J genes are TRBV5-1 and TRBJ1-2; tentative D call: TRBD1 (5 bases). In germline, CDR1 is SGHRS, CDR2 YFSETQ. Trimming took off 0 bases at V and 8 bases at J, with 14 bases between the two ends. There are 14 residues in the CDR3. Here the CDR3 DNA reads TGCGCCAGCAGCTTGGAGGTGGGGCCTACCGGCTACACCTTC. This codes for CASSLEVGPTGYTF.

This clone was recorded once. This rearrangement joins TRBV28 to TRBJ2-7; possibly TRBD1 for D (5 bases). The CDR3 consists of 15 residues. Per germline, CDR1 MDHEN and CDR2 SYDVKM. Trimming removed 3 bases at V and 0 bases at J, with 12 bases between. The CDR3 DNA reads as TGTGCCAGCAGTTTTAGGGGCCTTAGCTCCTACGAGCAGTACTTC. As protein: CASSFRGLSSYEQYF. Looking up the rest from reference TRBV28 and TRBJ2-7 gives the full variable domain: DVKVTQSSRYLVKRTGEKVFLECVQDMDHENMFWYRQDPGLGLRLIYFSYDVKMKEKGDIPEGYSVSREKKERFSLILESASTNQTSMYLCASSFRGLSSYEQYFGPGTRLTVT.

V gene TRBV7-6 combines with J gene TRBJ2-7; TRBD2 matches 10 bases. After removal of 4 bases from V and 0 bases from J, the junction contained 12 bases not matched to a gene. CDR1 is SGHVS, CDR2 FNYEAQ, per germline. The CDR3 extends over 18 amino acids. CDR3 region: CASSSSLIGLADSYEQYF. CDR3 bases: TGTGCCAGCAGCTCCTCCCTAATCGGACTAGCGGACTCCTACGAGCAGTACTTC.

The gene calls are TRBV23-1 and TRBJ1-3; no clear D. TRBV23-1 is an open reading frame whose function is uncertain. V dropped 4 bases and J dropped 0 bases, with 13 bases sitting between them. The CDR3 contains 16 residues. CDR3 sequence (DNA): TGCGCCAGCAGTCCCCGGGCCCCAAGCTCTGGAAACACCATATATTTT. Translated, it gives CASSPRAPSSGNTIYF.

CDR3 amino acids: CASGPPGAYEQYF. The CDR3 DNA reads TGTGCCAGCGGCCCGCCCGGAGCCTACGAGCAGTACTTC. The rearrangement uses TRBV5-4 and TRBJ2-7; D is unresolved. Trimming removed 7 bases at V and 2 bases at J, with 13 bases between. The germline V gene has CDR1 SGHNT and CDR2 YYREEE (reference sequence). This CDR3 region has 13 residues.

The chain carries TRBV15 and TRBJ1-2; maybe TRBD1 (6 bases). Trimming removed 4 bases at V and 2 bases at J, with 11 bases between. Germline values: CDR1 LNHNV, CDR2 YYDKDF (reference sequence). There are 14 residues in the CDR3. The CDR3 loop is CATSTGTPNYGYTF. The CDR3 DNA sequence: TGTGCCACCAGCACCGGGACACCCAACTATGGCTACACCTTC.

The chain is built from TRBV23-1 and TRBJ2-1; weak D call: TRBD1 (6 bases). TRBV23-1 is an ORF, and what it does is uncertain. Between the trimmed V and J ends, which lost 4 bases and 8 bases, there was a span of 9 bases. This CDR3 has 12 amino acids. In nucleotides, the CDR3 is TGCGCCAGCAGTCCCTCAGGGGATGAGCAGTTCTTC. Its protein is CASSPSGDEQFF.

The CDR3 nucleotides are TGTGCCAGCAGCTTAAGGGTGGGAGGGCAGCCGCAGTATTTT. Translated: CASSLRVGGQPQYF. V usage is TRBV7-9 and J usage is TRBJ2-3; 7 bases match TRBD2. V lost 2 bases to trimming and J lost 10 bases; unmatched junction nucleotides: 9. CDR1 is SEHNR and CDR2 is FQNEAQ in the germline V gene (reference sequence). The CDR3 runs to 14 residues. Using reference TRBV7-9 and TRBJ2-3 for the parts outside the CDR3, the full variable domain is DTGVSQNPRHKITKRGQNVTFRCDPISEHNRLYWYRQTLGQGPEFLTYFQNEAQLEKSRLLSDRFSAERPKGSFSTLEIQRTEQGDSAMYLCASSLRVGGQPQYFGPGTRLTVL.

The chain links TRBV19 to TRBJ1-1, with D possibly being TRBD1 (6 bases). There are 14 residues in the CDR3. Germline values: CDR1 LNHDA, CDR2 SQIVND (reference sequence). With 1 base removed from V and 4 bases from J, the gap between germline ends came to 10 bases. CDR3 protein: CASSIGGPLTEAFF. The CDR3 DNA reads TGTGCCAGTAGTATAGGGGGGCCTCTCACTGAAGCTTTCTTT.

V and J are TRBV6-5 and TRBJ2-5; 7 bases are shared with TRBD1. The CDR3 sequence is 14 residues long. V lost 7 bases, J lost 5 bases, and 10 bases stayed unmatched. The germline gives CDR1 MNHEY, CDR2 SVGAGI. DNA for the CDR3: TGTGCCAGCACCGCCACAGGGGTCGGGGAGACCCAGTACTTC. Translation: CASTATGVGETQYF.

The rearrangement joins TRBV4-1 to TRBJ2-3; 10 bases fit TRBD1. This CDR3 spans 18 amino acids. V was clipped by 0 bases and J by 2 bases; unmatched bases: 8. Germline V gives CDR1 MGHRA, CDR2 YSYEKL. The CDR3 spells CASSQEEGQGSPTDTQYF. CDR3 nucleotide sequence: TGCGCCAGCAGCCAAGAAGAGGGACAGGGGTCCCCCACAGATACGCAGTATTTT.

The CDR3 here is CASSGLAGAETQYF. The CDR3 nucleotides are TGTGCCAGCAGTGGACTAGCGGGAGCGGAGACCCAGTACTTC. The V gene is TRBV6-5, the J gene TRBJ2-5, with 13 bases lining up with TRBD2. Per germline, CDR1 MNHEY and CDR2 SVGAGI. This CDR3 contains 14 residues. Trimming cost V 5 bases and J 5 bases; bases outside gene matches: 2.

The genes are TRBV19 and TRBJ2-7, with a tentative D call TRBD2 (6 bases). The CDR3 has 14 amino acids. Germline V gene data show CDR1 as LNHDA and CDR2 as SQIVND (reference sequence). Trimming cost V 7 bases and J 2 bases, with 15 bases left between them. This chain's CDR3 is CASTSGPGAYEQYF. DNA of the CDR3: TGTGCCAGTACCTCAGGACCGGGGGCCTACGAGCAGTACTTC.

The chain combines TRBV5-1 with TRBJ2-5; D may be TRBD1 (6 bases). CDR3 size: 15 residues. Trimming removed 0 bases at V and 0 bases at J, with 9 bases between. From germline, CDR1 is SGHRS and CDR2 YFSETQ. This CDR3 reads CASSLGTVYQETQYF. The CDR3 DNA reads TGCGCCAGCAGCTTGGGGACAGTGTACCAAGAGACCCAGTACTTC.

Concerning this clone: The germline gene is not matched at one end of the junction; a read error may be the cause. The chain is built from TRBV4-1 and TRBJ2-1, with a weak D call TRBD2 (5 bases). Germline CDR1 reads MGHRA; CDR2 reads YSYEKL. The length of the CDR3 is 15 residues. The CDR3 nucleotides are TGTGCCAGCAGCCAAGATGAAGGAGAGGGCAATGAGCAGTTCTTC. Translating it yields CASSQDEGEGNEQFF.

This chain uses TRBV19 with TRBJ2-7, with 9 bases fitting TRBD1. The CDR3 is made up of 14 amino acids. CDR1 LNHDA and CDR2 SQIVND come from the germline V gene (reference sequence). V lost 3 bases, J lost 3 bases, and 3 bases stayed unmatched. This CDR3 reads CASSMETGGYEQYF. CDR3 nucleotide sequence: TGTGCCAGTAGTATGGAGACAGGGGGCTACGAGCAGTACTTC.

The chain is built from TRBV6-5 and TRBJ1-5, with D unclear. The CDR3 sequence is 15 residues long. V shed 2 bases and J shed 0 bases, with 8 bases lying between them. CDR1 and CDR2 (germline): MNHEY, SVGAGI. The CDR3, as DNA: TGTGCCAGCAGTTACGGGCTGCATAGCAATCAGCCCCAGCATTTT. Translating gives CASSYGLHSNQPQHF.

The sample holds one count of this clone. J is TRBJ1-2 and V is TRBV28, with 7 nucleotides matching TRBD1. After removal of 9 bases from V and 7 bases from J, the junction contained 14 bases not matched to a gene. This CDR3 contains 14 residues. The germline gives CDR1 MDHEN, CDR2 SYDVKM. CDR3 sequence: CARRQGVSVSGYTF. DNA of the CDR3: TGTGCCAGACGACAGGGAGTTTCCGTCTCTGGCTACACCTTC.

The V and J genes are TRBV5-1 and TRBJ2-1, with 9 bases that match TRBD2. V dropped 2 bases and J dropped 4; count of bases not matched to a gene: 4. Germline V gene lookup returns CDR1 SGHRS and CDR2 YFSETQ. The CDR3 extends over 15 amino acids. CDR3 DNA sequence: TGCGCCAGCAGCTTTGTAGCGGGGGAGTACAATGAGCAGTTCTTC. The encoded protein is CASSFVAGEYNEQFF.

In regard to this clone: One junction end does not reproduce the germline sequence, and a read error may be involved. The rearrangement links TRBV6-5 to TRBJ2-7, with a tentative D call TRBD2 (6 bases). The CDR3 runs 15 residues. Germline V gene sequence: CDR1 MNHEY, CDR2 SVGAGI. The CDR3 loop is CASTYMVGGSYEQYF. DNA of the CDR3: TGTGCCAGCACTTACATGGTGGGGGGAAGCTACGAGCAGTACTTC.

The V and J genes are TRBV9 and TRBJ1-1, with a weak D call TRBD1 (5 bases). Per germline, CDR1 SGDLS and CDR2 YYNGEE. The CDR3 is made up of 13 amino acids. Trimming left V 0 bases short and J 6 bases short, with 9 bases between. CDR3 amino acids: CASSVDGGAEAFF. In nucleotides, the CDR3 is TGTGCCAGCAGCGTAGACGGGGGAGCTGAAGCTTTCTTT.

The V gene is TRBV6-1, the J gene TRBJ2-1, with D uncertain. Germline values: CDR1 MNHNS, CDR2 SASEGT. The CDR3 sequence is 12 residues long. Trimming removed 1 base at V and 6 bases at J, with 4 bases between. The CDR3 is CASSEVSNEQFF. CDR3 bases: TGTGCCAGCAGTGAAGTAAGCAATGAGCAGTTCTTC.

The rearrangement links TRBV4-1 to TRBJ2-1, with TRBD2 as a possible D gene (5 bases). The CDR3 has 15 residues. V was cut by 1 base and J by 8 bases, with 15 bases left in between. Germline V lookup: CDR1 MGHRA, CDR2 YSYEKL. The CDR3 DNA reads as TGCGCCAGCAGCCAAGGGCCTGACTATGTCGATGAGCAGTTCTTC. The encoded protein is CASSQGPDYVDEQFF.

The chain employs TRBV9 and TRBJ1-1, with TRBD1 matching 7 bases. J gave up 2 bases and V 3 bases, and 4 bases lay outside the gene matches. Germline-derived CDR1 and CDR2 are SGDLS and YYNGEE. This CDR3 has 14 amino acids. Here the CDR3 DNA reads TGTGCCAGCAGCGCCTCAGGGGGTAACACTGAAGCTTTCTTT. Its translation: CASSASGGNTEAFF.